This record concerns one TCR beta chain sequence. Its antigen remains undetermined. Base qualities were left out, and no much larger clone turns up one base away. The EasySep Human CD8+ T Cell Enrichment Kit was used on day 10 to isolate CD8+ T cells from every culture. The CDR3 covers 16 residues, taking in both the cysteine and the phenylalanine. Solely the CDR3 DNA is kept, with 48 bases framed from the first base. V loses 5 bases at its end and J loses 5 bases; junction bases beyond the gene matches: 11. The germline V gene gives CDR1 as MDHEN and CDR2 as SYDVKM. Sequencing of TCR beta CDR3 regions was done on the immunoSEQ platform at survey depth. The QIAamp DNA micro kit was used to extract genomic DNA from every cultured and uncultured CD8+ T cell population. The source study handled its data this way. Any sample with under 5,000 productive reads was excluded, and this exclusion removed about 6.5% of the roughly 75 cultures stimulated with HIV peptides. Sequences were trimmed to CDR3 by a MANAFEST web app, and nonproductive sequences, CDR3s under 5 amino acids, and sequences not starting with C or ending with F/W were removed. To count as antigen-specific, a clonotype had to be expanded in at least 2 of 3 replicates compared with the no-peptide control at FDR 0.01, and only within one epitope family. A frequency at least fivefold higher than in wells stimulated with peptides from other epitope families was additionally required for specific clonotypes. As stored in TCRdb, this immuneACCESS dataset retains in-frame rearrangements with V and J assigned. A fraction of the clones does not appear; measured against another copy, unresolved V genes explain less than half of the discrepancy, and the remainder lacks a known reason. That table is the source of V, J and clone size, and D and trimming were worked out from the DNA. This sample has some 5,400 clones in its table, and more than 55% of those were observed once. The top ten hold less than 40% of the sample.

The data derive from a study of CD8 T cell repertoires and HIV-1 epitope variants (dated by TCRdb to about 2020). With regard to the full study: Twenty-five peptides representing autologous and known Gag and Nef epitope variants were each used to stimulate T cells in separate culture wells. The epitopes tested covered three Gag epitope families plus Nef HW9 and YT9. Using the EasySep Human T Cell Enrichment Kit, T cells were enriched and then co-cultured with an equal number of autologous T cell-negative cells acting as antigen-presenting cells. A 1M T cell aliquot was kept as an uncultured baseline condition, separate from the 83 T cell cultures. Running each culture condition in triplicate, except for one peptide done in duplicate, gave a total of roughly 83 T cell cultures. For 10 to 11 days the cultures were kept in IMDM with gentamicin, and on days 3 and 7 half of the media was changed with IL-2, IL-7 and IL-15 added. The control conditions were a CMV, EBV and flu peptide pool, the Ebola AY9 epitope as a negative control, and a well with no peptide. The study at large found these results: The assay identified only TCR beta chains and indicated proliferation in response to antigen, without indicating T cell function or cytokine profile. About 5 clonotypes recognized the Nef KF9 family and one clonotype recognized the HW9 family, while no responses were seen to the TAALDMSHF plasma variant. The study identified roughly ten antigen-specific TCR beta clonotypes, over 5 of which appeared to be cross-reactive for autologous or known escape epitope variants.

This receptor was identified in a male donor with HIV. Sequencing was carried out using cultured CD8+ T cells derived from PBMCs. The chain employs TRBV28 and TRBJ2-2, with TRBD1 identical over 7 junction bases. The nucleotide sequence is TGTGCCAGCAGTGCCCTGAGGGACAGCCTAACCGGGGAGCTGTTTTTT. Translated, it reads CASSALRDSLTGELFF.